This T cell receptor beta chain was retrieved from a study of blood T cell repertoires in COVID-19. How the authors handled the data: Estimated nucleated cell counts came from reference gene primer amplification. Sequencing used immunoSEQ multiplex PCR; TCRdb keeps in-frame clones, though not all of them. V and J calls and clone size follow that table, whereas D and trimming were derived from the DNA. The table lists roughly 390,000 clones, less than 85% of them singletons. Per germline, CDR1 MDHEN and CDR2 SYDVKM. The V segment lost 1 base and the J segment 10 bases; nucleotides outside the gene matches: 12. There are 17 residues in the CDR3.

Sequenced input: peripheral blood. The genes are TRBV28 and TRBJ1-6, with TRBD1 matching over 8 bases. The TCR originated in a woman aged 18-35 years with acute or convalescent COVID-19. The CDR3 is CASSLLGFRQGRSPLHF. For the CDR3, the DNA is TGTGCCAGCAGTTTATTGGGTTTTCGACAGGGGAGGTCACCCCTCCACTTT.